These T cell receptor beta chains were read from a single sample in a study of blood T cell repertoires in COVID-19. Profiled with immunoSEQ multiplex PCR; TCRdb holds only in-frame clones, not every one. The sample yields about 250,000 clones, about 80% seen once. The sample consisted of peripheral blood. The receptors derive from a man aged 50 to 60 with active or convalescent COVID-19. Each CDR3 is given with its conserved first and last residue. A D gene is named only where the DNA matches it firmly. Clone size is shown for a subset of rows, as once, few, many or a class of expanded clone.

D: .; V: TRBV12-3/TRBV12-4; size: .; J: TRBJ1-1; CDR3: CASSLSGAEAFF; DNA: TGTGCCAGCAGTCTATCAGGGGCTGAAGCTTTCTTT
D: TRBD2; V: TRBV7-9; size: .; J: TRBJ2-5; CDR3: CASSPAAVLAGEKTQYF; DNA: TGTGCCAGCAGCCCCGCGGCGGTCCTAGCGGGGGAAAAGACCCAGTACTTC
D: TRBD1; V: TRBV6-2/TRBV6-3; size: .; J: TRBJ1-6; CDR3: CASTPAGQAHNSPLHF; DNA: TGTGCCAGCACCCCCGCCGGACAGGCCCATAATTCACCCCTCCACTTT
D: .; V: TRBV9; size: .; J: TRBJ2-7; CDR3: CASSPRERGGEQYF; DNA: TGTGCCAGCAGCCCCCGAGAGAGGGGAGGCGAGCAGTACTTC
D: TRBD2; V: TRBV30; size: .; J: TRBJ2-1; CDR3: CAWSVRSTSGFYNEQFF; DNA: TGTGCCTGGAGTGTACGGTCCACTAGCGGATTCTACAATGAGCAGTTCTTC
D: .; V: TRBV30; size: .; J: TRBJ2-7; CDR3: CAWSGLAGYEQYF; DNA: TGTGCCTGGAGTGGGCTAGCAGGCTACGAGCAGTACTTC
D: .; V: TRBV7-2; size: .; J: TRBJ2-3; CDR3: CASSLNPPGSTDTQYF; DNA: TGTGCCAGCAGCTTAAACCCCCCGGGGAGCACAGATACGCAGTATTTT
D: TRBD2; V: TRBV19; size: .; J: TRBJ2-1; CDR3: CASRPRGGSYNEQFF; DNA: TGTGCCAGTAGACCCCGGGGGGGCTCCTACAATGAGCAGTTCTTC
D: TRBD1; V: TRBV15; size: .; J: TRBJ2-7; CDR3: CATSRLPGQQIRSDEQYF; DNA: TGTGCCACCAGCAGGCTACCGGGACAGCAGATTCGTTCCGACGAGCAGTACTTC
D: .; V: TRBV30; size: .; J: TRBJ1-1; CDR3: CASHSLNTEAFF; DNA: TGTGCCTCACACAGCCTGAACACTGAAGCTTTCTTT
D: .; V: TRBV4-1; size: .; J: TRBJ1-6; CDR3: CASSRRTDNSPLHF; DNA: TGCGCCAGCAGCCGCCGGACAGATAATTCACCCCTCCACTTT
D: .; V: TRBV3-1/TRBV3-2; size: .; J: TRBJ1-3; CDR3: CASSQDVTGGNTIYF; DNA: TGTGCCAGCAGCCAAGATGTTACAGGGGGAAACACCATATATTTT
D: .; V: TRBV12-3/TRBV12-4; size: .; J: TRBJ2-7; CDR3: CASSRDFAYEQYF; DNA: TGTGCCAGCAGTAGGGACTTTGCCTACGAGCAGTACTTC
D: .; V: TRBV7-2; size: .; J: TRBJ2-2; CDR3: CASSLARGGANTGELFF; DNA: TGTGCCAGCAGCTTAGCGAGGGGGGGAGCGAACACCGGGGAGCTGTTTTTT
D: .; V: TRBV7-6; size: once; J: TRBJ2-2; CDR3: CASSLARGLNTGELFF; DNA: TGTGCCAGCAGCTTAGCGCGGGGTCTGAACACCGGGGAGCTGTTTTTT
D: TRBD1; V: TRBV5-1; size: .; J: TRBJ1-5; CDR3: CASSFIDRVGKPQHF; DNA: TGCGCCAGCAGCTTCATTGACAGGGTAGGTAAGCCCCAGCATTTT
D: TRBD1; V: TRBV28; size: .; J: TRBJ1-1; CDR3: CASSPRSRDRGRQAFF; DNA: TGTGCCAGCAGTCCCAGGTCCCGGGACAGGGGCCGGCAGGCTTTCTTT
D: TRBD1; V: TRBV27; size: .; J: TRBJ2-7; CDR3: CATKTGPTYEQYF; DNA: TGTGCCACCAAGACAGGGCCTACCTACGAGCAGTACTTC
D: .; V: TRBV19; size: .; J: TRBJ1-2; CDR3: CASKLLQDNYGYTF; DNA: TGTGCCAGTAAACTATTACAGGATAACTATGGCTACACCTTC
D: TRBD1; V: TRBV20-1; size: once; J: TRBJ2-7; CDR3: CSASAPDRGLYEQYF; DNA: TGCAGTGCTAGTGCACCCGACAGGGGGCTGTACGAGCAGTACTTC
D: .; V: TRBV5-8; size: once; J: TRBJ1-2; CDR3: CASSPAGANGYTF; DNA: TGTGCCAGCAGCCCAGCAGGGGCCAACGGCTACACCTTC
D: TRBD1; V: TRBV6-5; size: few; J: TRBJ1-2; CDR3: CASSLATGGKGYTF; DNA: TGTGCCAGCAGTCTTGCTACAGGGGGCAAGGGCTACACCTTC
D: .; V: TRBV11-3; size: .; J: TRBJ2-2; CDR3: CASSLGRGTGELFF; DNA: TGTGCCAGCAGCTTGGGCAGGGGCACCGGGGAGCTGTTTTTT
D: TRBD2; V: TRBV5-1; size: few; J: TRBJ2-3; CDR3: CASSRGLAGTDTQYF; DNA: TGCGCCAGCAGCCGGGGACTAGCGGGGACAGATACGCAGTATTTT
D: .; V: TRBV20-1; size: .; J: TRBJ1-1; CDR3: CSARPFTEAFF; DNA: TGCAGTGCTAGACCCTTTACTGAAGCTTTCTTT
D: .; V: TRBV5-4; size: .; J: TRBJ1-1; CDR3: CASSLRSTEAFF; DNA: TGTGCCAGCAGCCTGCGGTCCACTGAAGCTTTCTTT
D: .; V: TRBV28; size: once; J: TRBJ1-5; CDR3: CASADDHRSNQPQHF; DNA: TGTGCCAGCGCTGACGACCACAGGAGCAATCAGCCCCAGCATTTT
D: TRBD1; V: TRBV5-1; size: .; J: TRBJ2-7; CDR3: CASSAPDRETYEQYF; DNA: TGCGCCAGCAGCGCTCCGGACAGGGAAACCTACGAGCAGTACTTC
D: .; V: TRBV20-1; size: few; J: TRBJ1-1; CDR3: CSARGVREAFF; DNA: TGCAGTGCTAGAGGAGTGAGAGAAGCTTTCTTT
D: .; V: TRBV28; size: once; J: TRBJ1-2; CDR3: CASRQVPTGYTF; DNA: TGTGCCAGCAGACAGGTTCCAACTGGCTACACCTTC
D: .; V: TRBV7-2; size: .; J: TRBJ2-7; CDR3: CASSLGGSGTYEQYF; DNA: TGTGCCAGCAGCTTAGGAGGGTCCGGGACCTACGAGCAGTACTTC
D: .; V: TRBV2; size: .; J: TRBJ2-3; CDR3: CAGSTDTQYF; DNA: TGCGCAGGAAGCACAGATACGCAGTATTTT
D: .; V: TRBV6-5; size: .; J: TRBJ1-1; CDR3: CASSLTGRTEAFF; DNA: TGTGCCAGCAGCCTAACAGGGCGCACTGAAGCTTTCTTT
D: TRBD1; V: TRBV5-1; size: .; J: TRBJ1-6; CDR3: CASSLYVGGQTNSPLHF; DNA: TGCGCCAGCAGCCTTTACGTCGGGGGACAGACTAATTCACCCCTCCACTTT
D: TRBD1; V: TRBV5-4; size: .; J: TRBJ2-5; CDR3: CASSTDRGETQYF; DNA: TGTGCCAGCAGCACAGACAGGGGAGAGACCCAGTACTTC
D: .; V: TRBV12-5; size: .; J: TRBJ2-1; CDR3: CASGSSRNPYNEQFF; DNA: TGTGCTAGTGGTTCCTCCAGGAACCCCTACAATGAGCAGTTCTTC
D: TRBD2; V: TRBV11-1; size: .; J: TRBJ2-5; CDR3: CASSLPAGGQETQYF; DNA: TGTGCCAGCAGCCTACCTGCGGGGGGCCAAGAGACCCAGTACTTC
D: TRBD1; V: TRBV5-5; size: .; J: TRBJ1-4; CDR3: CASSRAGQGGEKLFF; DNA: TGTGCCAGCAGCCGAGCGGGACAGGGAGGAGAAAAACTGTTTTTT
D: .; V: TRBV7-6; size: few; J: TRBJ2-5; CDR3: CASSSATGISFSETQYF; DNA: TGTGCCAGCAGCTCCGCAACAGGGATATCATTCTCGGAGACCCAGTACTTC
D: .; V: TRBV3-1/TRBV3-2; size: .; J: TRBJ2-3; CDR3: CASSQGQRGLFF; DNA: TGTGCCAGCAGCCAAGGCCAGAGGGGACTCTTTTTT
D: TRBD1; V: TRBV2; size: .; J: TRBJ1-1; CDR3: CASSGQGIENTEAFF; DNA: TGTGCCAGCAGCGGACAGGGGATCGAGAACACTGAAGCTTTCTTT
D: TRBD2; V: TRBV5-1; size: .; J: TRBJ2-5; CDR3: CASSSVTSGVETQYF; DNA: TGCGCCAGCAGCTCCGTGACTAGCGGGGTGGAGACCCAGTACTTC
D: TRBD1; V: TRBV30; size: .; J: TRBJ1-5; CDR3: CAWSQGDRGNQPQHF; DNA: TGTGCCTGGAGTCAGGGGGACAGGGGGAATCAGCCCCAGCATTTT
D: TRBD2; V: TRBV9; size: .; J: TRBJ2-1; CDR3: CASSPFSGGRSYNEQFF; DNA: TGTGCCAGCAGCCCTTTTAGCGGGGGGCGCTCCTACAATGAGCAGTTCTTC
D: .; V: TRBV6-5; size: .; J: TRBJ1-3; CDR3: CASSPDSSGNTIYF; DNA: TGTGCCAGCAGTCCGGACAGCTCTGGAAACACCATATATTTT
D: .; V: TRBV30; size: .; J: TRBJ2-3; CDR3: CAWSSRSGDTQYF; DNA: TGTGCCTGGAGTTCTAGATCGGGGGATACGCAGTATTTT
D: TRBD1; V: TRBV7-9; size: .; J: TRBJ1-6; CDR3: CASSLVGTGLFSPLHF; DNA: TGTGCCAGCAGCTTAGTAGGGACAGGGCTTTTTTCACCCCTCCACTTT
D: .; V: TRBV7-2; size: once; J: TRBJ2-5; CDR3: CASSLGGGGQETQYF; DNA: TGTGCCAGCAGCTTAGGAGGGGGGGGCCAAGAGACCCAGTACTTC
D: .; V: TRBV19; size: once; J: TRBJ1-1; CDR3: CASSIPGGSPEAFF; DNA: TGTGCCAGTAGTATCCCCGGCGGTTCCCCGGAAGCTTTCTTT
D: .; V: TRBV9; size: .; J: TRBJ1-6; CDR3: CASSVGVGGVNSPLHF; DNA: TGTGCCAGCAGCGTAGGGGTTGGAGGGGTTAATTCACCCCTCCACTTT